This TCR beta chain was sequenced in a study of blood T cell repertoires in COVID-19. The overall study: Sources were T cells, B-cell-depleted T cells, or PBMCs; the material itself was cDNA or gDNA.

This CDR3 comprises 15 residues. Trimming took off 5 bases at V and 7 bases at J, with 18 bases between the two ends. CDR1 is SGHAT, CDR2 FQNNGV, per germline. Here immunoSEQ multiplex PCR was the method, and the copy in TCRdb shows in-frame clones only, minus some. Of 120,000 or so clones in the sample, around 82% are singletons; the top ten hold about 18%. Enrollment of patients from Seattle took place during active infection, with longitudinal follow-up. Sequenced sample: peripheral blood. V usage is TRBV11-2 and J usage is TRBJ1-3; TRBD1 is a possible D gene (5 bases). The source is a man aged 30 to 45 with COVID-19, enrolled during active disease. CDR3 in amino acids: CASSPNRAGVNTIYF. The CDR3 DNA sequence: TGTGCCAGCAGCCCAAACAGAGCGGGGGTGAACACCATATATTTT. Variable domain in full (rest from reference TRBV11-2 and TRBJ1-3): EAGVAQSPRYKIIEKRQSVAFWCNPISGHATLYWYQQILGQGPKLLIQFQNNGVVDDSQLPKDRFSAERLKGVDSTLKIQPAKLEDSAVYLCASSPNRAGVNTIYFGEGSWLTVV.